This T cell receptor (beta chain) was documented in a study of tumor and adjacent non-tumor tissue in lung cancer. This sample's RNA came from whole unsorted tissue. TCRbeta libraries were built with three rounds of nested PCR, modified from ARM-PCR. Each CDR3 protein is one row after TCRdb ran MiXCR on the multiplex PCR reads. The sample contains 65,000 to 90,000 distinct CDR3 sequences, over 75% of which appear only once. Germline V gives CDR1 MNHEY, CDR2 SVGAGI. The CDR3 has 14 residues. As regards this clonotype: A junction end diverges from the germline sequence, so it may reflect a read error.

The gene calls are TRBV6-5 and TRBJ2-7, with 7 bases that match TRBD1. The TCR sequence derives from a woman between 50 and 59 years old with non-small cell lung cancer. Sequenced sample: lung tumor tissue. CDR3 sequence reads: CASRWDSRNYEQYF. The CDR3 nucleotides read TGTGCCAGCAGATGGGACAGTCGGAATTACGAGCAGTATTTC.